Sequencing of this T cell receptor (beta chain) was carried out in a study of read filtering for tumor transcriptome and immune sequencing. For the study at large: 8 patients were R-ISS I, 16 were R-ISS II, 7 were R-ISS III.

From 350 to 500 ng of RNA, a library with molecular barcoded alpha/delta and beta/gamma adaptors was made. Using its own MiXCR run on the reads, TCRdb lists one record per CDR3 protein. Here the sample spans around 140,000 distinct CDR3 sequences, less than 15% being singletons. Whole-study results and caveats: This fraction held mixed bone marrow immune cells after CD138-negative sorting.

Bone marrow was sampled from every patient at the time of active disease. The CDR3 sequence is 15 residues long. Losses at the gene ends were 3 bases for V and 5 bases for J; bases not matched to a gene: 5. The germline CDR1 and CDR2 sequences are SGHNT and YENEEA. This clonotype was seen at least ten times. Its target is unknown. Sequenced material: a population of CD138-negative cells sorted from bone marrow. The source is a donor at least 40 years old with multiple myeloma. This chain uses TRBV11-3 with TRBJ2-7, with TRBD2 identical over 12 bases. The CDR3 region is CASSLASGRANEQYF. DNA of the CDR3: TGTGCCAGCAGCTTGGCTAGCGGGAGGGCCAACGAGCAGTACTTC. The full variable domain, with the rest looked up from reference TRBV11-3 and TRBJ2-7, is EAGVVQSPRYKIIEKKQPVAFWCNPISGHNTLYWYLQNLGQGPELLIRYENEEAVDDSQLPKDRFSAERLKGVDSTLKIQPAELGDSAVYLCASSLASGRANEQYFGPGTRLTVT.